These 17 T cell receptor beta chains originate from one sample sequenced in a study of T cell responses to AZD1222 COVID-19 vaccine. The repertoire was sequenced with immunoSEQ multiplex PCR; TCRdb's copy has only in-frame clones and lacks some. Here the sample spans over 65,000 clones, about nine tenths being singletons. The sample consisted of peripheral blood, taken 28 days after the second AZD1222 dose. These receptors were taken from an adult who received the AZD1222 COVID-19 vaccine.

The rearrangement joins TRBV24-1 to TRBJ2-7, with D uncertain. The germline V gene encodes CDR1 KGHDR and CDR2 SFDVKD. This CDR3 is 14 amino acids long. V was pared by 8 bases and J by 2 bases, with 15 bases between. The CDR3 nucleotides are TGTGCCACCATGGGTGAGACGAAGCCCTACGAGCAGTACTTC. Encoded protein: CATMGETKPYEQYF.

The chain links TRBV29-1 to TRBJ1-2, with 8 bases aligning to TRBD1. The length of the CDR3 is 15 residues. CDR1 SQVTM and CDR2 ANQGSEA come from the germline V gene. Trimming cost V 0 bases and J 8 bases; bases outside gene matches: 11. CDR3 in amino acids: CSVEDTRQGKGGYTF. CDR3 sequence (DNA): TGCAGCGTTGAAGATACTAGACAGGGGAAGGGAGGCTACACCTTC.

This chain uses TRBV7-2 with TRBJ1-1; tentative D call: TRBD1 (6 bases). Trimming removed 5 bases from V and 5 bases from J, with 15 bases in between. CDR3 length: 14 amino acids. The germline gives CDR1 SGHTA, CDR2 FQGNSA. The CDR3 here is CASSPRPRGTEAFF. CDR3 bases: TGTGCCAGCAGCCCCCGACCGAGGGGGACTGAAGCTTTCTTT.

The chain employs TRBV27 and TRBJ2-3, with D perhaps matching TRBD1 (5 bases). CDR1 and CDR2 from the germline V gene are MNHEY and SMNVEV (reference sequence). This CDR3 has 13 amino acids. With 4 bases removed from V and 6 bases from J, the gap between germline ends came to 11 bases. CDR3 in DNA: TGTGCCAGCAGTTCTTCTCCAGGGGATACGCAGTATTTT. Translated: CASSSSPGDTQYF.

The chain links TRBV2 to TRBJ1-5; weak D call: TRBD1 (5 bases). The CDR3 consists of 14 residues. V was shortened by 8 bases and J by 0 bases, with 11 bases between the two germline ends. Germline V gene lookup returns CDR1 SNHLY and CDR2 FYNNEI. The chain's CDR3 is CASVAGSSNQPQHF. In DNA, the CDR3 is TGTGCCAGCGTGGCAGGGAGTAGCAATCAGCCCCAGCATTTT.

This chain links TRBV18 with TRBJ2-7, with D unresolved. The CDR3 totals 12 residues. The V gene lost 2 bases and the J gene lost 4 bases, with 6 bases spanning the gap. Looked up from germline, CDR1 is KGHSH and CDR2 is LQKENI. The CDR3 DNA reads TGTGCCAGCTCACCAGGATTATACGAGCAGTACTTC. Amino acids: CASSPGLYEQYF.

The CDR3 here is CAWSVIGWEGRETQYF. CDR3 in DNA: TGTGCCTGGAGTGTGATCGGATGGGAGGGCCGGGAGACCCAGTACTTC. The V gene is TRBV30, the J gene TRBJ2-5; 7 positions match TRBD2. The CDR3 spans 16 residues. Germline-derived CDR1 and CDR2 are GTSNPN and SVGIG (reference sequence). Germline trimming cut 0 bases from V and 5 bases from J; bases unmatched to any gene: 12. Complete variable domain (other parts from reference TRBV30 and TRBJ2-5): SQTIHQWPATLVQPVGSPLSLECTVEGTSNPNLYWYRQAAGRGLQLLFYSVGIGQISSEVPQNLSASRPQDRQFILSSKKLLLSDSGFYLCAWSVIGWEGRETQYFGPGTRLLVL.

This chain connects TRBV30 to TRBJ2-2; D not certain. CDR1 GTSNPN and CDR2 SVGIG come from the germline V gene (reference sequence). The germline V and J ends were trimmed by 0 bases and 7 bases, with 12 bases remaining between them. CDR3 length: 14 residues. CDR3 DNA: TGTGCCTGGAGTGTATCAATAGATGGCGGGGAGCTGTTTTTT. Encoded protein: CAWSVSIDGGELFF.

V and J are TRBV7-9 and TRBJ1-1; D remains unclear. Germline lookup yields CDR1 SEHNR and CDR2 FQNEAQ (reference sequence). This CDR3 region has 13 residues. Between the trimmed V and J ends, which lost 11 bases and 0 bases, there was a span of 13 bases. The CDR3 DNA is TGTGCCGTACTAGAAACCATGAACACTGAAGCTTTCTTT. Translating gives CAVLETMNTEAFF.

This clone was counted a single time. The chain is built from TRBV4-3 and TRBJ1-5, with D perhaps TRBD1 (5 bases). With 0 bases removed from V and 5 bases from J, the gap between germline ends came to 8 bases. Per the germline V gene, CDR1 is LGHNA and CDR2 is YSLEER. CDR3 size: 14 residues. The CDR3 protein is CASSQEGGDQPQHF. CDR3 DNA: TGCGCCAGCAGCCAAGAGGGGGGAGATCAGCCCCAGCATTTT.

V gene TRBV27 combines with J gene TRBJ1-2; D possibly corresponds to TRBD1 (5 bases). CDR3 length equals 14 residues. In germline, CDR1 is MNHEY, CDR2 SMNVEV (reference sequence). The V end was cut by 8 bases, the J end by 5 bases, with 18 bases between. CDR3: CASSLSGTAYGYTF. Written as DNA, the CDR3 is TGTGCCAGCTCACTCTCCGGGACTGCATATGGCTACACCTTC.

The chain links TRBV7-2 to TRBJ1-2; D is ambiguous. V was cut by 1 base and J by 5 bases, with 11 bases left in between. CDR1 and CDR2 from the germline V gene are SGHTA and FQGNSA. The length of the CDR3 is 14 residues. The CDR3 DNA reads TGTGCCAGCAGCTTAGGGCAGGCTAGATATGGCTACACCTTC. Translation gives CASSLGQARYGYTF. The full variable domain, its missing parts supplied by reference TRBV7-2 and TRBJ1-2, is GAGVSQSPSNKVTEKGKDVELRCDPISGHTALYWYRQSLGQGLEFLIYFQGNSAPDKSGLPSDRFSAERTGGSVSTLTIQRTQQEDSAVYLCASSLGQARYGYTFGSGTRLTVV.

The chain recombines TRBV2 with TRBJ1-2; TRBD1 matches at 8 bases. With 10 bases clipped from V and 6 bases from J, the junction kept 10 bases outside the gene matches. The CDR3 runs 13 residues. Germline V gives CDR1 SNHLY, CDR2 FYNNEI. The CDR3 protein is CANEQQGGNGYTF. The CDR3 DNA reads as TGTGCCAACGAACAACAGGGGGGTAATGGCTACACCTTC.

This chain joins TRBV5-6 and TRBJ1-3; 7 bases line up with TRBD1. Trimming removed 3 bases from V and 2 bases from J; junction bases left unmatched: 8. The CDR3 is 16 residues long. CDR1 is SGHDT and CDR2 is YYEEEE in the germline V gene. The CDR3, as DNA: TGTGCCAGCAGCTCGGATCTAGACAGGGCTGGAAACACCATATATTTT. Its protein product is CASSSDLDRAGNTIYF.

The gene calls are TRBV19 and TRBJ2-3; D is unresolved. Between the trimmed V and J ends, which lost 1 base and 5 bases, there was a span of 4 bases. Germline CDR1 is LNHDA and CDR2 is SQIVND (reference sequence). The CDR3 extends over 12 amino acids. The CDR3 region has the DNA TGTGCCAGTAGTATAGTAGAAGATACGCAGTATTTT. Protein: CASSIVEDTQYF.

This rearrangement joins TRBV3-1 (or the pseudogene TRBV3-2) to TRBJ2-7, with D perhaps being TRBD1 or TRBD2 (5 bases each). The germline V gene has CDR1 LGHDT and CDR2 YNNKEL (reference sequence). V dropped 4 bases and J dropped 3 bases, with 10 bases sitting between them. There are 13 residues in the CDR3. The CDR3, as DNA: TGTGCCAGCAGCCCCGGGACGTACTACGAGCAGTACTTC. Amino acid sequence: CASSPGTYYEQYF.

V is TRBV2 and J is TRBJ2-5, with 12 bases that match TRBD2. CDR3 length: 14 amino acids. Germline CDR1 reads SNHLY; CDR2 reads FYNNEI. The junction had 6 bases not matched to a gene; V was cut back by 9 bases and J by 4 bases. This chain's CDR3 is CARTSGSFPETQYF. CDR3 sequence (DNA): TGTGCCAGGACTAGCGGGAGCTTCCCAGAGACCCAGTACTTC. The full variable domain, in which reference TRBV2 and TRBJ2-5 provide the parts outside the CDR3, is EPEVTQTPSHQVTQMGQEVILRCVPISNHLYFYWYRQILGQKVEFLVSFYNNEISEKSEIFDDQFSVERPDGSNFTLKIRSTKLEDSAMYFCARTSGSFPETQYFGPGTRLLVL.